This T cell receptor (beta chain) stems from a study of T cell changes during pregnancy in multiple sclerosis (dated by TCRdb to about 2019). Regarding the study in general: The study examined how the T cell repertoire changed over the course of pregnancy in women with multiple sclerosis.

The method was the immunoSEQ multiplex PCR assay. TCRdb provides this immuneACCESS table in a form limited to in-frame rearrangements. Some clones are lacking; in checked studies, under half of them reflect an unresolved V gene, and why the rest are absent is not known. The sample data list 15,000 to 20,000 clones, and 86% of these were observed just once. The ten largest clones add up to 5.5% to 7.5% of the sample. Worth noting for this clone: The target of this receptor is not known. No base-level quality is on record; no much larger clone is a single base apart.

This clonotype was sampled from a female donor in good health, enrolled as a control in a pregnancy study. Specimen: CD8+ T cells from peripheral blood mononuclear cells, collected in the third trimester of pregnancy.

The CDR3 reads as follows: CASSLIAGGYQETQYF. The nucleotides read TGTGCCAGCAGCCTAATAGCGGGGGGATACCAAGAGACCCAGTACTTC. The chain links TRBV7-2 with TRBJ2-5; 10 middle bases align to TRBD2. Reading from cysteine to phenylalanine, the CDR3 counts 16 amino acids. This entry keeps only the CDR3 DNA: 48 bases, framed from base 1. Ends trimmed: V by 5 bases, J by 0 bases; bases unmatched to a gene: 6. CDR1 and CDR2, looked up from the germline V gene, are SGHTA and FQGNSA. With the rest looked up from the reference TRBV7-2 and TRBJ2-5 genes rather than sequenced, the full variable domain is GAGVSQSPSNKVTEKGKDVELRCDPISGHTALYWYRQSLGQGLEFLIYFQGNSAPDKSGLPSDRFSAERTGGSVSTLTIQRTQQEDSAVYLCASSLIAGGYQETQYFGPGTRLLVL.